The 24 T cell receptor beta chains below all came from one sample that was sequenced in a study of T-cell memory formation after mild COVID-19. MiXCR, applied by TCRdb to the 5' RACE reads, yields one record per CDR3 protein. The profile shows fewer than 300,000 distinct CDR3 sequences, roughly 18% of them singletons. Material for sequencing was PBMCs or a T cell subset sorted from them (not recorded which). Receptor source: a young man who had mild COVID-19 (a few samples of this study predate the infection). Cell type and time point are not known.

This clonotype was seen at least ten times. The V and J genes are TRBV4-3 and TRBJ2-2; unclear D gene. V shed 0 bases and J shed 1 base, with 9 bases lying between them. CDR1 and CDR2 (germline): LGHNA, YSLEER. This CDR3 has 16 residues. As DNA, the CDR3 is TGCGCCAGCAGCCAAGAGGTTTTGGGGAACACCGGGGAGCTGTTTTTT. Protein: CASSQEVLGNTGELFF.

This clonotype turned up a few times. The chain employs TRBV6-6 and TRBJ2-3; 10 positions agree with TRBD2. V lost 4 bases to trimming and J lost 3 bases; unmatched junction nucleotides: 4. The germline V gene encodes CDR1 MNHNY and CDR2 SVGAGI (reference sequence). CDR3 length: 15 residues. The CDR3 sequence is CASSLAGGTTDTQYF. CDR3 DNA sequence: TGTGCCAGCAGTTTAGCGGGGGGAACTACAGATACGCAGTATTTT.

This clonotype appeared a few times. The chain recombines TRBV5-6 with TRBJ2-7; weak D call: TRBD1 (6 bases). This CDR3 has 15 residues. The V end lost 4 bases, the J end lost 3 bases, and 17 bases lay between the germline ends. Germline CDR1 is SGHDT and CDR2 is YYEEEE. DNA for the CDR3: TGTGCCAGCAGCCGTGGCGTGGGGGCAAACTACGAGCAGTACTTC. Translating it yields CASSRGVGANYEQYF.

This clonotype was detected many times. This sequence joins TRBV29-1 and TRBJ1-2; D gene uncertain. The CDR3 consists of 14 residues. Trimming stripped 3 bases from V and 3 bases from J, with 14 bases between. The germline gives CDR1 SQVTM, CDR2 ANQGSEA. In nucleotides, the CDR3 is TGCAGCGTTGAGCCCAGGCTAGCTGACTATGGCTACACCTTC. This gives the protein CSVEPRLADYGYTF. The complete variable domain, with remaining parts taken from reference TRBV29-1 and TRBJ1-2, reads SAVISQKPSRDICQRGTSLTIQCQVDSQVTMMFWYRQQPGQSLTLIATANQGSEATYESGFVIDKFPISRPNLTFSTLTVSNMSPEDSSIYLCSVEPRLADYGYTFGSGTRLTVV.

This clonotype has at least ten counts. CDR3 sequence: CASSQGGAQETQYF. The DNA for the CDR3 is TGTGCCAGCAGCCAAGGGGGGGCCCAAGAGACCCAGTACTTC. The J gene is TRBJ2-5, the V gene TRBV4-2; D is possibly TRBD1 or TRBD2 (6 bases each). V lost 1 base and J lost 1, with 7 bases in between. Germline assignment: CDR1 LGHNA and CDR2 YNFKEQ. The CDR3 consists of 14 residues.

The J gene is TRBJ1-4, the V gene TRBV6-5, with 7 nucleotides matching TRBD1. J lost 11 bases, V lost 6 bases, and 15 bases had no gene match. This CDR3 contains 15 residues. Germline loops: CDR1 MNHEY, CDR2 SVGAGI. The CDR3 region has the DNA TGTGCCAGCAGCCAGCTGTGGGGTCCGGGACAGAAACTGTTTTTT. This gives the protein CASSQLWGPGQKLFF.

The gene calls are TRBV4-1 and TRBJ2-5; no reliable D call. Germline CDR1 and CDR2: MGHRA and YSYEKL. The germline V and J ends were trimmed by 3 bases and 4 bases, with 18 bases remaining between them. The CDR3 extends over 16 amino acids. The CDR3 loop reads CASSHPSADPGETQYF. The DNA for the CDR3 is TGCGCCAGCAGCCACCCCTCGGCCGACCCGGGAGAGACCCAGTACTTC.

This clonotype turned up a few times. This chain uses TRBV6-5 with TRBJ2-1; D is undetermined. Trimming took 4 bases from V and 10 from J, leaving 14 bases between them. Germline V CDR1 and CDR2: MNHEY, SVGAGI. The CDR3 is 13 amino acids. Here the CDR3 reads CASSLSEKGEQFF. The DNA of the CDR3 is TGTGCCAGCAGTTTGAGTGAGAAAGGAGAGCAGTTCTTC.

This clonotype was observed a few times. V and J are TRBV7-9 and TRBJ2-3, with 8 positions matching TRBD2. The V and J ends lost 4 bases and 4 bases, in that order; junction bases with no gene match: 13. The germline V gene has CDR1 SEHNR and CDR2 FQNEAQ (reference sequence). This CDR3 spans 17 amino acids. The CDR3 DNA reads as TGTGCCAGCAGCTCCCTGCCGGGGGGGCCTCTTCCAGATACGCAGTATTTT. Translating it yields CASSSLPGGPLPDTQYF.

The chain joins TRBV6-1 to TRBJ2-1; D is perhaps TRBD2 (6 bases). Germline CDR1 MNHNS, CDR2 SASEGT. Trimming shortened V by 7 bases and J by 9 bases, and 16 bases separated the two germline ends. This CDR3 contains 13 residues. Written as DNA, the CDR3 is TGTGCCAGCACTCTTTACTCGGGAGTTGAGCAGTTCTTC. This codes for CASTLYSGVEQFF.

Written as DNA, the CDR3 is TGTGCCAGCAGTACACACCAGACAGGGGTAGGAGAGACCCAGTACTTC. This codes for CASSTHQTGVGETQYF. This chain connects TRBV6-6 to TRBJ2-5; 8 positions match TRBD1. Germline V gives CDR1 MNHNY, CDR2 SVGAGI (reference sequence). The length of the CDR3 is 16 residues. Trimming cost V 5 bases and J 4 bases; bases outside gene matches: 12.

The chain couples TRBV13 to TRBJ1-1, with D possibly being TRBD1 (6 bases). V lost 5 bases to trimming and J lost 0 bases, with 13 bases between them. Germline V gene sequence: CDR1 PRHDT, CDR2 FYEKMQ (reference sequence). The CDR3 has 15 residues. The CDR3 is CASSPRGTLNTEAFF. The CDR3 bases are TGTGCCAGCAGCCCACGTGGGACACTGAACACTGAAGCTTTCTTT.

Regarding this clonotype: At one of its ends the junction is not consistent with the germline gene, which may arise from a read error. The chain uses TRBV7-9 and TRBJ1-2; tentatively, D is TRBD1 (5 bases). The CDR3 is 11 residues long. CDR1 is SEHNR, CDR2 FQNEAQ, per germline (reference sequence). CDR3 region: CASSSLGAANF. The CDR3 nucleotides read TGTGCCAGCAGCTCTCTCGGGGCAGCCAACTTC.

The count of this clonotype is one. V and J are TRBV28 and TRBJ1-1; maybe TRBD1 (6 bases). Germline V lookup: CDR1 MDHEN, CDR2 SYDVKM. This CDR3 has 15 amino acids. V shed 2 bases and J shed 5 bases, with 15 bases lying between them. The CDR3 DNA is TGTGCCAGCAGTTTAGGATACAGGGAAAGGACTGAAGCTTTCTTT. It encodes CASSLGYRERTEAFF.

This chain uses TRBV5-1 with TRBJ2-2; TRBD1 matches 7 bases. The CDR3 is made up of 15 amino acids. Germline-derived CDR1 and CDR2 are SGHRS and YFSETQ. Losses at the gene ends were 3 bases for V and 4 bases for J; bases not matched to a gene: 6. In DNA, the CDR3 is TGCGCCAGCAGCTCTCACAGGGGTGGCACCGGGGAGCTGTTTTTT. Protein product: CASSSHRGGTGELFF.

This chain joins TRBV27 and TRBJ2-3; D is ambiguous. V lost 10 bases, J lost 6 bases, and 11 bases lay in between. The CDR3 consists of 11 residues. Germline V gene data show CDR1 as MNHEY and CDR2 as SMNVEV (reference sequence). The CDR3 coding sequence is TGTGCCACCGGACGGGCGGATACGCAGTATTTT. Its protein is CATGRADTQYF.

This clonotype turned up a few times. The CDR3 protein is CATSRAAAAGNTIYF. DNA for the CDR3: TGTGCCACCAGCAGAGCCGCGGCAGCTGGAAACACCATATATTTT. J is TRBJ1-3 and V is TRBV15; no clear D gene. V lost 1 base and J lost 2, with 9 bases in between. The germline CDR1 and CDR2 sequences are LNHNV and YYDKDF (reference sequence). This CDR3 has 15 residues.

The chain has TRBV7-6 and TRBJ2-5; 7 bases line up with TRBD1. V lost 5 bases and J lost 2; bases outside the gene matches: 5. Germline-derived CDR1 and CDR2 are SGHVS and FNYEAQ. CDR3 size: 14 residues. CDR3 bases: TGTGCCAGCAGCCCGTTGGGACAGCAAGAGACCCAGTACTTC. It specifies CASSPLGQQETQYF.

The sample holds a few counts of this clonotype. The chain joins TRBV7-6 to TRBJ2-1; 7 nucleotides align to TRBD1. With V trimmed by 11 bases and J by 2 bases, 9 bases remained unmatched. In germline, CDR1 is SGHVS, CDR2 FNYEAQ. The CDR3 has 14 amino acids. The DNA of the CDR3 is TGTGCCGGGTCTAGGGGGCCAGCCTACAATGAGCAGTTCTTC. Residues: CAGSRGPAYNEQFF.

This clonotype occurred a few times. V and J are TRBV30 and TRBJ1-1; D uncertain. Germline CDR1 reads GTSNPN; CDR2 reads SVGIG (reference sequence). The CDR3 runs to 19 residues. Trimming pared 1 base from V and 4 bases from J, leaving 28 bases between. CDR3 region: CAWSEQFKARTRWGTEAFF. For the CDR3, the DNA is TGTGCCTGGAGTGAACAGTTTAAGGCCAGGACGAGATGGGGCACTGAAGCTTTCTTT. Complete variable domain (other parts from reference TRBV30 and TRBJ1-1): SQTIHQWPATLVQPVGSPLSLECTVEGTSNPNLYWYRQAAGRGLQLLFYSVGIGQISSEVPQNLSASRPQDRQFILSSKKLLLSDSGFYLCAWSEQFKARTRWGTEAFFGQGTRLTVV.

This chain connects TRBV5-1 to TRBJ2-7; maybe TRBD1 (5 bases). The CDR3 is 14 amino acids. Germline CDR1 SGHRS, CDR2 YFSETQ. Trimming removed 4 bases at V and 0 bases at J, with 11 bases between. The CDR3 reads CASSPLDISYEQYF. The CDR3 bases are TGCGCCAGCAGCCCCTTGGACATCTCCTACGAGCAGTACTTC.

The genes are TRBV15 and TRBJ1-1; the D is unclear. The V gene lost 1 base and the J gene lost 11 bases, with 11 bases spanning the gap. CDR1 is LNHNV and CDR2 is YYDKDF in the germline V gene (reference sequence). The CDR3 is 12 amino acids. CDR3 residues: CATSRVGVKAFF. DNA of the CDR3: TGTGCCACCAGCAGAGTGGGCGTAAAGGCTTTCTTT.

V is TRBV6-2 or TRBV6-3 and J is TRBJ2-2, with 11 bases fitting TRBD1. J gave up 4 bases and V 2 bases, and 0 bases lay outside the gene matches. The V gene's germline CDR1 is MNHEY and CDR2 SVGEGT. The CDR3 is made up of 15 amino acids. The CDR3 DNA is TGTGCCAGCAGTTACGGGACAGGGGGCACCGGGGAGCTGTTTTTT. Protein sequence: CASSYGTGGTGELFF.

This clonotype was recorded a few times. This chain connects TRBV4-1 to TRBJ2-3, with 9 bases fitting TRBD1. This CDR3 is 16 amino acids long. The germline V gene encodes CDR1 MGHRA and CDR2 YSYEKL. V dropped 5 bases and J dropped 2; count of bases not matched to a gene: 8. In DNA, the CDR3 is TGCGCCAGCAGCGGTACGGGACAGGGAATCACAGATACGCAGTATTTT. Translating gives CASSGTGQGITDTQYF.